These 10 T cell receptor beta chains share one sample of origin, sequenced in a study of cytomegalovirus exposure and HLA in healthy donors. A multiplex PCR was run with 60 Vbeta primers and 13 Jbeta primers. The repertoire was sequenced with immunoSEQ multiplex PCR; TCRdb's copy has only in-frame clones and lacks some. The sample holds around 140,000 clones, 60% to 80% seen once. The source material was PBMCs. The receptors come from a male donor in good health and CMV-seronegative.

This chain joins TRBV5-6 and TRBJ2-3; the D gene is possibly TRBD1 (5 bases). Germline loops: CDR1 SGHDT, CDR2 YYEEEE. This CDR3 region has 15 residues. V lost 0 bases and J lost 2, with 10 bases in between. CDR3 region: CASSLAQGYTDTQYF. The CDR3 DNA reads as TGTGCCAGCAGCTTGGCCCAGGGATACACAGATACGCAGTATTTT.

J is TRBJ1-3 and V is TRBV6-1; D unclear. Germline lookup yields CDR1 MNHNS and CDR2 SASEGT. Trimming shortened V by 1 base and J by 3 bases, and 4 bases separated the two germline ends. The CDR3 has 13 residues. CDR3 in DNA: TGTGCCAGCAGTGAAGGTTATGGAAACACCATATATTTT. Translating it yields CASSEGYGNTIYF.

The chain couples TRBV6-1 to TRBJ2-7; TRBD2 is a possible D gene (6 bases). V lost 8 bases to trimming and J lost 4 bases, with 18 bases between them. The V gene's germline CDR1 is MNHNS and CDR2 SASEGT. CDR3 length: 14 residues. CDR3 region: CASRPGTPLYEQYF. The CDR3 nucleotides read TGTGCCAGCCGGCCCGGGACTCCCTTATACGAGCAGTACTTC.

V and J are TRBV6-4 and TRBJ1-2; 9 bases agree with TRBD1. CDR1 and CDR2 from the germline V gene are MRHNA and SNTAGT. The CDR3 has 15 amino acids. J gave up 3 bases and V 2 bases, and 4 bases lay outside the gene matches. CDR3 loop: CASSDHWDRDYGYTF. CDR3 in DNA: TGTGCCAGCAGTGACCACTGGGACAGGGACTATGGCTACACCTTC.

This rearrangement joins TRBV28 to TRBJ1-2, with D perhaps TRBD1 (5 bases). Germline CDR1 and CDR2: MDHEN and SYDVKM. V was clipped by 6 bases and J by 4 bases, with 9 bases between them. The CDR3 totals 12 residues. The CDR3 DNA follows: TGTGCCAGCAGGCGGGGCGGCTATGGCTACACCTTC. Translated: CASRRGGYGYTF.

This chain links TRBV4-3 with TRBJ1-2; D is unresolved. Per the germline V gene, CDR1 is LGHNA and CDR2 is YSLEER. CDR3 size: 16 residues. V dropped 1 base and J dropped 0 bases, with 12 bases sitting between them. The CDR3 loop is CASSQVITEANYGYTF. The CDR3 DNA follows: TGCGCCAGCAGCCAAGTGATCACAGAAGCTAACTATGGCTACACCTTC.

This clone showed up just a few times. The chain is built from TRBV27 and TRBJ2-1; 15 bases are shared with TRBD2. In germline, CDR1 is MNHEY, CDR2 SMNVEV (reference sequence). V lost 5 bases to trimming and J lost 8 bases; unmatched junction nucleotides: 10. The CDR3 is 17 residues long. In DNA, the CDR3 is TGTGCCAGCAGTGACGGACTAGCGGGAGGGCCAAATGATGAGCAGTTCTTC. Translation gives CASSDGLAGGPNDEQFF.

This clone was recorded once. V gene TRBV5-6 combines with J gene TRBJ1-1, with TRBD1 matching over 7 bases. The CDR3 loop spans 14 amino acids. The junction had 8 bases not matched to a gene; V was cut back by 5 bases and J by 4 bases. Germline CDR1 and CDR2: SGHDT and YYEEEE. CDR3 DNA: TGTGCCAGCAGTCCCGGTCCAGGGGGCACTGAAGCTTTCTTT. It encodes CASSPGPGGTEAFF. The whole variable domain, filled in from reference TRBV5-6 and TRBJ1-1, reads DAGVTQSPTHLIKTRGQQVTLRCSPKSGHDTVSWYQQALGQGPQFIFQYYEEEERQRGNFPDRFSGHQFPNYSSELNVNALLLGDSALYLCASSPGPGGTEAFFGQGTRLTVV.

The chain joins TRBV28 to TRBJ2-2, with D tentatively TRBD1 (6 bases). The CDR3 length is 16 residues. From germline, CDR1 is MDHEN and CDR2 SYDVKM. The ends were cut back, 6 bases at V and 0 bases at J, with 14 bases in the middle. CDR3 in DNA: TGTGCCAGCAGGGGGCGTCAGGGGCCGAACACCGGGGAGCTGTTTTTT. Translated, it gives CASRGRQGPNTGELFF.

A few counts support this clone. V gene TRBV2 combines with J gene TRBJ2-7, with 8 nucleotides matching TRBD2. The germline V gene encodes CDR1 SNHLY and CDR2 FYNNEI. This CDR3 contains 14 residues. With V trimmed by 6 bases and J by 1 base, 5 bases remained unmatched. Here the CDR3 reads CASSLRGGSYEQYF. In DNA form, the CDR3 reads TGTGCCAGCAGCTTACGGGGGGGTTCCTACGAGCAGTACTTC.